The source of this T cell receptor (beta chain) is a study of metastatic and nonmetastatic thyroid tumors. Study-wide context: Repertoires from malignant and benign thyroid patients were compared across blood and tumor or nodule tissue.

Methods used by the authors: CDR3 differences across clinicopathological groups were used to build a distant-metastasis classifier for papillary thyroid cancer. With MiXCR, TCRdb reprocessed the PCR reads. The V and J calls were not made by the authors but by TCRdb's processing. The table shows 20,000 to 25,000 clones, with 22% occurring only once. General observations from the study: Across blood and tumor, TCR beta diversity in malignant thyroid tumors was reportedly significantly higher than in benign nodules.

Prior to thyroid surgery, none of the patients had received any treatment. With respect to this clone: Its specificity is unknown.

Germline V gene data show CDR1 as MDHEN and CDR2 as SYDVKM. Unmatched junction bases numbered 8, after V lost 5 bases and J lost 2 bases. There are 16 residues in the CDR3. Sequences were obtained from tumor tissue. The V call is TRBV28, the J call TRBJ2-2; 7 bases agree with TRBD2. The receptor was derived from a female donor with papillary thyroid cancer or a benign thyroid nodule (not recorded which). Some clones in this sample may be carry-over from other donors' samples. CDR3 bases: TGTGCCAGCAGTCTACTTAGCGGGCGTAACACCGGGGAGCTGTTTTTT. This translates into CASSLLSGRNTGELFF. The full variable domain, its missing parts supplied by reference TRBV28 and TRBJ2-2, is DVKVTQSSRYLVKRTGEKVFLECVQDMDHENMFWYRQDPGLGLRLIYFSYDVKMKEKGDIPEGYSVSREKKERFSLILESASTNQTSMYLCASSLLSGRNTGELFFGEGSRLTVL.